These 14 T cell receptor beta chains were all obtained from the same sample, sequenced in a study of blood T cell repertoires in COVID-19. Assay used: immunoSEQ multiplex PCR; TCRdb lists only in-frame clones, some missing. This table has roughly 68,000 clones, 88% appearing once. The sample was peripheral blood. These receptor sequences come from a woman in her seventies with acute or convalescent COVID-19.

The chain uses TRBV27 and TRBJ2-1, with TRBD2 matching 16 bases. After removal of 6 bases from V and 12 bases from J, the junction contained 14 bases not matched to a gene. Germline CDR1 MNHEY, CDR2 SMNVEV (reference sequence). This CDR3 is 17 amino acids long. In nucleotides, the CDR3 is TGTGCCAGCAGCAGACAACCGGGACTAGCGGGAGGGCCCGGGCAGTTCTTC. This translates into CASSRQPGLAGGPGQFF.

V gene TRBV5-8 combines with J gene TRBJ2-3, with 9 bases that match TRBD2. The length of the CDR3 is 16 residues. Germline V gives CDR1 SGHTS, CDR2 YDEGEE. Trimming at V came to 4 bases and at J to 5 bases, leaving 11 bases not matched to a gene. CDR3 nucleotide sequence: TGTGCCAGCAGCGTCGTCGGTAGCGGGAGACAAGATACGCAGTATTTT. Translating gives CASSVVGSGRQDTQYF.

The V call is TRBV3-1 (or the pseudogene TRBV3-2), the J call TRBJ1-4; D perhaps matches TRBD1 (5 bases). The CDR3 covers 16 residues. Germline loops: CDR1 LGHDT, CDR2 YNNKEL (reference sequence). V was shortened by 1 base and J by 3 bases, with 12 bases between the two germline ends. Here the CDR3 reads CASSQGWGPSNEKLFF. CDR3 DNA: TGTGCCAGCAGCCAAGGTTGGGGCCCCTCTAATGAAAAACTGTTTTTT.

The chain carries TRBV15 and TRBJ2-1; D is possibly TRBD1 (6 bases). Trimming stripped 2 bases from V and 2 bases from J, with 7 bases between. Germline CDR1 and CDR2: LNHNV and YYDKDF (reference sequence). The length of the CDR3 is 14 residues. The CDR3 DNA follows: TGTGCCACCAGCAGATGGGACACCTACAATGAGCAGTTCTTC. It encodes CATSRWDTYNEQFF.

The chain is built from TRBV19 and TRBJ1-2; 8 bases are shared with TRBD1. Germline values: CDR1 LNHDA, CDR2 SQIVND (reference sequence). Trimming cost V 8 bases and J 1 base; bases outside gene matches: 3. The CDR3 runs to 13 residues. CDR3 protein: CASGDRGNYGYTF. The CDR3 DNA is TGTGCCAGTGGAGACAGGGGTAACTATGGCTACACCTTC.

This clone was seen a single time. The V call is TRBV5-5, the J call TRBJ2-5; D is possibly TRBD2 (7 bases). Germline CDR1 SGHKS, CDR2 YYEKEE (reference sequence). The CDR3 runs 17 residues. Trimming removed 3 bases from V and 4 bases from J, with 22 bases in between. The CDR3 here is CASSSARGAKIGETQYF. DNA for the CDR3: TGTGCCAGCAGCTCCGCCCGGGGGGCGAAGATTGGAGAGACCCAGTACTTC.

J is TRBJ1-5 and V is TRBV28, with TRBD1 as a possible D gene (6 bases). CDR3 length: 13 amino acids. CDR1 is MDHEN, CDR2 SYDVKM, per germline. The V and J ends lost 10 bases and 0 bases respectively, with 10 bases between them. The CDR3 reads CAIQGHSNQPQHF. The CDR3 DNA reads TGTGCCATACAGGGACATAGCAATCAGCCCCAGCATTTT.

The V and J genes are TRBV9 and TRBJ2-1; 11 positions agree with TRBD2. V lost 6 bases to trimming and J lost 7 bases; unmatched junction nucleotides: 6. The CDR3 is made up of 14 amino acids. Germline CDR1 SGDLS, CDR2 YYNGEE. The CDR3 region is CASKATSGENEQFF. CDR3 coding DNA: TGTGCCAGCAAAGCGACTAGCGGGGAAAATGAGCAGTTCTTC.

The V and J genes are TRBV7-2 and TRBJ2-7; D might be TRBD1 (8 bases). The CDR3 is 15 amino acids. The V end lost 3 bases, the J end lost 4 bases, and 16 bases lay between the germline ends. Germline CDR1 SGHTA, CDR2 FQGNSA. This CDR3 is CASSFQQGGAYEQYF. The CDR3 nucleotides read TGTGCCAGCAGCTTCCAACAGGGGGGGGCTTACGAGCAGTACTTC.

V usage is TRBV5-8 and J usage is TRBJ1-5; D is unclear. CDR1 and CDR2 (germline): SGHTS, YDEGEE. The V gene lost 4 bases and the J gene lost 3 bases, with 20 bases spanning the gap. The CDR3 consists of 17 residues. The CDR3 protein is CASSPRAVGRLNQPQHF. CDR3 DNA sequence: TGTGCCAGCAGCCCCCGGGCGGTAGGGAGGCTCAATCAGCCCCAGCATTTT.

This chain links TRBV18 with TRBJ1-1, with D tentatively TRBD1 (5 bases). There are 13 residues in the CDR3. V lost 4 bases and J lost 7, with 13 bases in between. CDR1 is KGHSH, CDR2 LQKENI, per germline. CDR3 sequence (DNA): TGTGCCAGCTCACTAGGACCGCAGGGTGAAGCTTTCTTT. Residues: CASSLGPQGEAFF.

This chain links TRBV5-1 with TRBJ2-1, with D maybe TRBD2 (6 bases). V was shortened by 0 bases and J by 0 bases, with 16 bases between the two germline ends. In germline, CDR1 is SGHRS, CDR2 YFSETQ. The CDR3 runs 18 residues. The CDR3 bases are TGCGCCAGCAGCTTGGGACCCGGACTAACCAGCTCCTACAATGAGCAGTTCTTC. Protein sequence: CASSLGPGLTSSYNEQFF.

The V gene is TRBV11-2, the J gene TRBJ2-7, with 10 bases identical to TRBD1. The CDR3 has 15 amino acids. Trimming removed 5 bases from V and 12 bases from J; junction bases left unmatched: 16. The germline V gene encodes CDR1 SGHAT and CDR2 FQNNGV. CDR3 sequence: CASSILPGQGLVLYF. CDR3 nucleotides: TGTGCCAGCAGCATTCTACCGGGACAGGGGTTGGTTTTGTACTTC.

This rearrangement joins TRBV19 to TRBJ1-5; 7 nucleotides line up with TRBD1. V shed 4 bases, J shed 9 bases, and the junction held 15 bases outside the gene matches. CDR3 length equals 16 residues. Germline CDR1 is LNHDA and CDR2 is SQIVND (reference sequence). The CDR3 here is CASSRDGTAPSSPQHF. In DNA form, the CDR3 reads TGTGCCAGTAGTAGGGACGGGACAGCCCCGAGTTCGCCCCAGCATTTT.